This is a list of T cell receptor beta chains from one sample in a study of control samples from healthy donors and cancer patients. Sequencing used immunoSEQ multiplex PCR; TCRdb keeps in-frame clones, though not all of them. The sample contains more than 150,000 clones, approximately 90% of which appear only once. The sample taken for sequencing was blood. The source of these receptors is a woman aged 25 to 45 in good health. CDR3s include the opening cysteine and the closing phenylalanine or tryptophan. The order of the fields is clone size, J gene, V gene, CDR3 length, D gene, CDR3 protein, CDR3 DNA. The D gene is left open where the match is weak. The size field is filled for only some rows; it gives once, few, many or a size class.

- | TRBJ2-2 | TRBV3-1/TRBV3-2 | 17 | - | CASSQVPPSLLGGELFF | TGTGCCAGCAGCCAAGTTCCGCCCTCGCTACTGGGCGGGGAGCTGTTTTTT
- | TRBJ2-1 | TRBV7-9 | 13 | TRBD2 | CASSLPTSGEQFF | TGTGCCAGCAGCCTGCCGACTAGCGGAGAGCAGTTCTTC
- | TRBJ1-4 | TRBV3-1/TRBV3-2 | 15 | TRBD1 | CASSQPGQGGEKLFF | TGTGCCAGCAGCCAACCGGGACAGGGGGGTGAAAAACTGTTTTTT
- | TRBJ1-2 | TRBV5-5 | 15 | - | CASSSPWGDPEGYTF | TGTGCCAGCAGCTCCCCCTGGGGGGACCCGGAGGGCTACACCTTC
- | TRBJ2-7 | TRBV21-1 | 13 | - | CASSDQGPPEQYF | TGTGCCAGCAGCGATCAGGGTCCCCCCGAGCAGTACTTC
- | TRBJ2-3 | TRBV6-1 | 16 | - | CASSAGAAAWVDTQYF | TGTGCCAGCAGTGCCGGGGCGGCCGCTTGGGTAGATACGCAGTATTTT
- | TRBJ1-1 | TRBV6-5 | 13 | TRBD1 | CASSYDRVTEAFF | TGTGCCAGCAGTTACGACAGGGTCACTGAAGCTTTCTTT
- | TRBJ2-5 | TRBV7-2 | 14 | - | CASSLQGARETQYF | TGTGCCAGCAGCTTACAAGGGGCCCGAGAGACCCAGTACTTC
- | TRBJ2-2 | TRBV7-3 | 20 | TRBD2 | CASSSLEGGVGTRGTGELFF | TGTGCCAGCAGCTCTTTAGAAGGAGGCGTCGGGACTAGAGGCACCGGGGAGCTGTTTTTT
- | TRBJ1-5 | TRBV27 | 14 | - | CASSLSGDHQPQHF | TGTGCCAGCAGTTTATCAGGGGATCATCAGCCCCAGCATTTT
few | TRBJ2-7 | TRBV6-5 | 13 | - | CASTGTNSYEQYF | TGTGCCAGTACCGGGACAAACTCCTACGAGCAGTACTTC
- | TRBJ2-2 | TRBV6-4 | 17 | - | CASSDLGSETYTGELFF | TGTGCCAGCAGTGACTTGGGTAGCGAGACGTACACCGGGGAGCTGTTTTTT
- | TRBJ1-1 | TRBV7-9 | 13 | - | CASSSGRGLSAFF | TGTGCCAGCAGCTCCGGGAGGGGACTCTCTGCTTTCTTT
- | TRBJ2-5 | TRBV7-7 | 13 | - | CASSSNIQETQYF | TGTGCTAGCAGCTCGAACATACAAGAGACCCAGTACTTC